These T cell receptor beta chains were read from a single sample in a study of post-analysis software for immune sequencing data. TCRdb itself ran the PCR reads through MiXCR, one entry per CDR3 protein. The sample holds hundreds of thousands of distinct CDR3 sequences; about 40% are singletons and the top ten take 1.7%. The sequenced sample consisted of blood. The source is a girl between 10 and 17 years old with multiple sclerosis. Both conserved end residues are part of each CDR3. A D gene is named only where the DNA matches it firmly. Not all rows give a size; the values are once, few, many and, for expanded clones, a class.

d_gene,v_gene,j_gene,abundance,CDR3aa,CDR3nt
-,TRBV12-3/TRBV12-4,TRBJ1-2,few,CASSPPGIYGYTF,TGTGCCAGCAGCCCCCCGGGTATCTATGGCTACACCTTC
TRBD1,TRBV12-3/TRBV12-4,TRBJ1-2,few,CASSPRTGEGYTF,TGTGCCAGCAGTCCCCGGACAGGCGAAGGCTACACCTTC
-,TRBV12-3/TRBV12-4,TRBJ1-2,-,CASSPNAGDNDYGYTF,TGTGCCAGCAGCCCCAACGCGGGGGACAACGACTATGGCTACACCTTC
-,TRBV5-1,TRBJ1-5,-,CASSIGGQGNQPQHF,TGCGCCAGCAGCATCGGGGGGCAAGGCAATCAGCCCCAGCATTTT
-,TRBV20-1,TRBJ2-1,-,CSARGGAGIYNEQFF,TGCAGTGCTCGAGGCGGGGCGGGGATATACAATGAGCAGTTCTTC
-,TRBV20-1,TRBJ2-6,-,CSAREPGHTLGGANVLTF,TGCAGTGCTAGAGAACCGGGACATACCTTAGGGGGGGCCAACGTCCTGACTTTC
-,TRBV6-6,TRBJ1-2,-,CASGGGLSGYGYTF,TGTGCCAGCGGGGGTGGGTTGTCCGGCTATGGCTACACCTTC
-,TRBV12-3/TRBV12-4,TRBJ2-5,few,CASSFILLGGLETQYF,TGTGCCAGCAGTTTCATCTTGTTGGGGGGCCTTGAGACCCAGTACTTC
TRBD1,TRBV3-1,TRBJ2-1,-,CASSRGTGGLGEQFF,TGTGCCAGCAGCCGAGGGACAGGGGGGCTAGGTGAGCAGTTCTTC
TRBD2,TRBV7-7,TRBJ2-1,-,CASGLRAGGYNEQFF,TGTGCTAGCGGCTTAAGAGCGGGAGGGTACAATGAGCAGTTCTTC
TRBD2,TRBV12-3/TRBV12-4,TRBJ2-5,few,CASSLAGLKETQYF,TGTGCCAGCAGTCTAGCGGGCCTAAAAGAGACCCAGTACTTC
TRBD2,TRBV12-3/TRBV12-4,TRBJ2-5,few,CASSLRELQTQYF,TGTGCCAGCAGTCTGCGGGAGTTGCAGACCCAGTACTTC
-,TRBV7-9,TRBJ2-3,few,CASSLDYYTQYF,TGTGCCAGCAGCCTCGACTACTATACGCAGTATTTT
-,TRBV5-6,TRBJ2-5,few,CASTLWGSGETQYF,TGTGCCAGCACCCTATGGGGGTCTGGGGAGACCCAGTACTTC
TRBD1,TRBV5-1,TRBJ1-2,-,CAGSSRQGYGYTF,TGCGCCGGCAGCTCCAGACAGGGATATGGCTACACCTTC
-,TRBV4-1,TRBJ2-7,few,CASSQDQGQAIYEQYF,TGCGCCAGCAGCCAAGATCAGGGCCAGGCCATCTACGAGCAGTACTTC
-,TRBV10-3,TRBJ2-1,-,CAIHPAAGNEQFF,TGTGCCATCCACCCGGCGGCGGGCAATGAGCAGTTCTTC
TRBD1,TRBV2,TRBJ2-6,-,CARGQGITGANVLTF,TGTGCCAGAGGACAGGGGATCACTGGGGCCAACGTCCTGACTTTC
-,TRBV10-2,TRBJ1-2,-,CASRPGHRENYGYTF,TGCGCCAGCAGGCCGGGGCACAGGGAAAACTATGGCTACACCTTC
TRBD2,TRBV20-1,TRBJ2-7,-,CSARKTSGGSYEQYF,TGCAGTGCTAGAAAAACTAGCGGGGGGTCCTACGAGCAGTACTTC
-,TRBV6-5,TRBJ2-1,few,CASSRPRRGGNNEQFF,TGTGCCAGCAGCCGGCCCAGGAGGGGGGGGAACAATGAGCAGTTCTTC
TRBD1,TRBV30,TRBJ2-7,-,CAWSSRQGASEQYF,TGTGCCTGGAGTAGTCGACAGGGGGCAAGCGAGCAGTACTTC
-,TRBV12-3/TRBV12-4,TRBJ1-4,-,CASSLGKEKLFF,TGTGCCAGCAGTTTAGGGAAGGAAAAACTGTTTTTT
TRBD2,TRBV12-3/TRBV12-4,TRBJ2-2,-,CASSSTSGVNTGELFF,TGTGCCAGCAGCTCGACTAGCGGAGTTAACACCGGGGAGCTGTTTTTT
-,TRBV24-1,TRBJ1-2,-,CATSHGGGYTF,TGTGCCACCAGTCACGGGGGCGGCTACACCTTC
-,TRBV30,TRBJ2-1,few,CAGEGAFNEQFF,TGTGCGGGGGAGGGGGCTTTCAATGAGCAGTTCTTC
-,TRBV12-3/TRBV12-4,TRBJ1-5,many,CASSLGRSQPQHF,TGTGCCAGCAGTTTAGGAAGGAGTCAGCCCCAGCATTTT
TRBD2,TRBV20-1,TRBJ2-3,-,CSASLSSGSTQYF,TGCAGTGCTAGTTTGTCTAGCGGGAGTACGCAGTATTTT
-,TRBV7-9,TRBJ2-7,-,CASSLSRLASYEQYF,TGTGCCAGCAGCTTATCCCGACTGGCTTCTTACGAGCAGTACTTC
TRBD2,TRBV5-1,TRBJ2-1,many,CASSLGGGSYNEQFF,TGTGCCAGCAGCTTAGGCGGGGGCTCCTACAATGAGCAGTTCTTC
TRBD1,TRBV9,TRBJ1-6,-,CASSVGDRATPLHF,TGTGCCAGCAGCGTAGGGGACAGGGCTACACCCCTCCACTTT
-,TRBV7-2,TRBJ2-7,few,CASSWDIIPVYEQYF,TGTGCCAGCAGCTGGGACATCATTCCCGTATACGAGCAGTACTTC
TRBD1,TRBV12-3/TRBV12-4,TRBJ2-7,-,CASTRGPGSYEQYF,TGTGCCAGCACCAGGGGGCCGGGATCCTACGAGCAGTACTTC
-,TRBV4-1,TRBJ2-5,-,CASSQWRQETQYF,TGCGCCAGCAGCCAGTGGCGGCAAGAGACCCAGTACTTC
TRBD2,TRBV7-9,TRBJ2-5,few,CAASGRETQYF,TGTGCCGCGAGCGGGAGGGAGACCCAGTACTTC
-,TRBV5-5,TRBJ2-7,few,CASSLAQVYEQYF,TGTGCCAGCAGCTTGGCTCAGGTCTACGAGCAGTACTTC
-,TRBV7-6,TRBJ1-2,few,CASSPPPRVEAYGYTF,TGTGCCAGCAGCCCCCCACCCAGGGTTGAAGCCTATGGCTACACCTTC
TRBD2,TRBV5-6,TRBJ2-1,-,CASSFGRSNEQFF,TGTGCCAGCAGCTTCGGGAGGTCCAATGAGCAGTTCTTC
TRBD1,TRBV10-3,TRBJ2-5,-,CAISESRTGQGSQETQYF,TGTGCCATCAGTGAGTCGAGAACGGGACAGGGCTCCCAAGAGACCCAGTACTTC
TRBD2,TRBV29-1,TRBJ2-3,few,CSVLPGLAPGGDTQYF,TGCAGCGTCCTGCCGGGACTAGCGCCTGGGGGAGATACGCAGTATTTT
TRBD1,TRBV7-6,TRBJ1-5,-,CASSLAYRGLQPQHF,TGTGCCAGCAGCTTAGCGTACAGGGGTTTACAGCCCCAGCATTTT
-,TRBV29-1,TRBJ2-7,-,CSVEGGQGGTYEQYF,TGCAGCGTTGAAGGTGGGCAGGGGGGGACCTACGAGCAGTACTTC
-,TRBV20-1,TRBJ2-3,-,CSAREGPSTDTQYF,TGCAGTGCTAGAGAGGGGCCCAGCACAGATACGCAGTATTTT
-,TRBV6-6,TRBJ1-2,few,CAIRADYGYTF,TGTGCCATTAGGGCCGATTATGGCTACACCTTC
TRBD1,TRBV7-2,TRBJ1-2,-,CASSIPRDSTNYGYTF,TGTGCCAGCAGCATCCCCCGGGACAGCACTAACTATGGCTACACCTTC
TRBD1,TRBV12-5,TRBJ2-2,-,CASGSRQGMDGELFF,TGTGCTAGTGGTTCCCGACAGGGGATGGACGGGGAGCTGTTTTTT
TRBD2,TRBV12-3/TRBV12-4,TRBJ2-1,few,CASSLRTSGSDEQFF,TGTGCCAGCAGTTTGAGGACTAGCGGGAGTGATGAGCAGTTCTTC
-,TRBV29-1,TRBJ2-1,-,CSVEDRLGESYNEQFF,TGCAGCGTTGAAGATCGGTTAGGGGAGTCCTACAATGAGCAGTTCTTC
-,TRBV12-3/TRBV12-4,TRBJ2-3,-,CASSEWDNTDTQYF,TGTGCCAGCAGCGAATGGGACAACACAGATACGCAGTATTTT